A selection of T cell receptor beta chains follows, all from one sample in a study of TIL therapy for anti-PD-1-resistant metastatic lung cancer. Assay: immunoSEQ multiplex PCR; the TCRdb copy retains only in-frame clones and omits some. The sample lists 2,000 to 2,500 clones; around 70% were seen once. The sample consisted of tumor tissue, taken at baseline. Every receptor here comes from a person between 25 and 80 years old with non-small cell lung cancer. Some clones in this sample may be carry-over from other donors' samples. CDR3s include the opening cysteine and the closing phenylalanine or tryptophan. The D gene is left open where the match is weak. Size is omitted from some rows. Given values are once, few, many or a class for expanded clones.

size,J,V,D,CDR3,DNA
.,TRBJ2-5,TRBV5-1,TRBD2,CASNRLAGSQETQYF,TGCGCCAGCAACCGACTAGCGGGGAGCCAAGAGACCCAGTACTTC
.,TRBJ2-5,TRBV27,TRBD2,CASSFWASGQETQYF,TGTGCCAGCAGTTTTTGGGCTAGCGGCCAAGAGACCCAGTACTTC
few,TRBJ1-6,TRBV30,.,CAGRVAYNSPLHF,TGTGCGGGCAGGGTCGCCTATAATTCACCCCTCCACTTT
.,TRBJ1-1,TRBV11-2,TRBD1,CASSSGGTGAANTEAFF,TGTGCCAGCAGCTCAGGGGGGACAGGGGCGGCGAACACTGAAGCTTTCTTT
.,TRBJ2-2,TRBV30,.,CAWGGRARPEFF,TGTGCCTGGGGAGGTAGGGCCCGACCTGAGTTTTTT
.,TRBJ2-4,TRBV6-1,.,CASNRGTGTNIQYF,TGTGCCAGCAACCGGGGGACGGGTACAAACATTCAGTACTTC
few,TRBJ1-2,TRBV7-2,.,CASSPTAGLSGYTF,TGTGCCAGCAGCCCGACAGCGGGGCTTTCCGGCTACACCTTC
.,TRBJ1-2,TRBV6-5,.,CASTTLTENYGYTF,TGTGCCAGCACCACCCTAACGGAAAACTATGGCTACACCTTC
.,TRBJ1-2,TRBV10-2,.,CASIGRQPILNYGYTF,TGCGCCAGCATTGGGAGGCAGCCAATACTAAACTATGGCTACACCTTC
.,TRBJ2-7,TRBV27,.,CASSLHGTDVYEQYF,TGTGCCAGCAGTTTACATGGTACAGACGTCTACGAGCAGTACTTC
few,TRBJ1-6,TRBV21-1,.,CASSKAAENSPLHF,TGTGCCAGCAGCAAGGCAGCCGAGAATTCACCCCTCCACTTT
.,TRBJ2-5,TRBV10-2,.,CASSAGRYQETQYF,TGCGCCAGCAGTGCGGGGAGGTACCAAGAGACCCAGTACTTC
.,TRBJ1-6,TRBV7-9,TRBD1,CASSLGQGFYNSPLHF,TGTGCCAGCAGCTTAGGACAGGGGTTCTATAATTCACCCCTCCACTTT
.,TRBJ2-7,TRBV11-2,TRBD2,CASSSGTSVSYEQYF,TGTGCCAGCAGCTCCGGGACTAGCGTCTCCTACGAGCAGTACTTC
.,TRBJ1-6,TRBV4-3,.,CASSQEGGPSPLHF,TGCGCCAGCAGCCAAGAAGGGGGGCCCTCACCCCTCCACTTT
.,TRBJ2-2,TRBV2,TRBD1,CASSEALQGAAGELFF,TGTGCCAGCAGTGAAGCGCTTCAGGGGGCTGCCGGGGAGCTGTTTTTT
.,TRBJ1-6,TRBV30,.,CAWSKGNHNSPLHF,TGTGCCTGGAGTAAAGGGAATCACAATTCACCCCTCCACTTT
.,TRBJ1-1,TRBV29-1,.,CSVAVGSTEAFF,TGCAGCGTAGCGGTCGGGTCCACTGAAGCTTTCTTT
few,TRBJ2-7,TRBV7-9,.,CASSSTGAGEQYF,TGTGCCAGCAGCTCGACCGGGGCTGGGGAGCAGTACTTC
.,TRBJ2-7,TRBV28,.,CASSLTGIRYEQYF,TGTGCCAGCAGTTTAACGGGCATACGCTACGAGCAGTACTTC
.,TRBJ2-1,TRBV28,.,CASSPGGTRSYNEQFF,TGTGCCAGCAGTCCCGGCGGGACCCGCTCCTACAATGAGCAGTTCTTC
.,TRBJ1-4,TRBV6-6,TRBD1,CASSDPRTGGLLFF,TGTGCCAGCAGTGACCCAAGGACAGGGGGCTTACTGTTTTTT
once,TRBJ1-1,TRBV18,.,CASSDSGNTEAFF,TGTGCCAGCTCCGATTCGGGGAACACTGAAGCTTTCTTT